These T cell receptor beta chains were read from a single sample in a study of lymphopenia after photon versus proton radiotherapy. Assay: immunoSEQ multiplex PCR; the TCRdb copy retains only in-frame clones and omits some. The sample has 55,000 to 70,000 clones, around 86% seen once. Sequences were derived from peripheral blood, sampled from a patient treated with proton-based radiotherapy. The receptors shown here come from a man aged 80 or over with esophageal cancer. Both conserved end residues are part of each CDR3. Rows may omit the clone size; those that give it use once, few, many or a size class.

.,TRBV6-5,TRBJ1-1,CASSYAVNTEAFF
.,TRBV5-1,TRBJ1-6,CASSETIGDRNSPLHF
once,TRBV2,TRBJ1-1,CASSQATNRAANTEAFF
once,TRBV2,TRBJ1-5,CASRPNREAQPQHF
.,TRBV19,TRBJ2-4,CASRRSFGGLAKNIQYF
.,TRBV4-1,TRBJ1-1,CASSQGDRNMNTEAFF
.,TRBV7-9,TRBJ1-1,CASSARFSMGTEAFF
.,TRBV4-1,TRBJ2-7,CASSQGRGLAGALYEQYF
.,TRBV5-1,TRBJ2-7,CASSLSPEPYEQYF
.,TRBV19,TRBJ2-6,CASSWGGLAGRISGANVLTF
once,TRBV9,TRBJ2-3,CASSDGATAGTDTQYF
few,TRBV7-6,TRBJ1-1,CASSLFTLGNTEAFF
few,TRBV30,TRBJ1-4,CAWSVMGRGRLFF
.,TRBV4-1,TRBJ2-3,CASSQGGGTRADTQYF
.,TRBV6-1,TRBJ2-3,CASSAGLVTDTQYF
.,TRBV19,TRBJ1-4,CASSPTGLGNEKLFF
few,TRBV6-6,TRBJ1-1,CASSSRQGVDYTEAFF
.,TRBV19,TRBJ1-4,CASGSGSHATNEKLFF
.,TRBV18,TRBJ2-2,CASSVREGNTGELFF
few,TRBV7-9,TRBJ1-1,CASSFDGNTEAFF
.,TRBV5-1,TRBJ1-5,CASNEQGDNQPQHF
.,TRBV4-2,TRBJ2-3,CASSPRLAGGTDTQYF
.,TRBV27,TRBJ2-7,CASKFTTRPYEQYF
.,TRBV7-2,TRBJ2-3,CASSPGSSQSTDTQYF